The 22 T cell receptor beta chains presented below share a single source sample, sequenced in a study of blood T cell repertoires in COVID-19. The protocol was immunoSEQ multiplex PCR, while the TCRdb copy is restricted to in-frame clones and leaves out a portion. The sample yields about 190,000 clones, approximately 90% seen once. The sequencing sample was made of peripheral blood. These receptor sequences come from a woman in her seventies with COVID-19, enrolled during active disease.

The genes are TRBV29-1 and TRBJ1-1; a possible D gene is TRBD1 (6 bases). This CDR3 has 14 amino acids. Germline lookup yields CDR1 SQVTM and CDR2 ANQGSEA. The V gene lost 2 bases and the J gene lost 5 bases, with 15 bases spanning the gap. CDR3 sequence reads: CSVEPGTPYTEAFF. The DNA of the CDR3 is TGCAGCGTTGAACCCGGGACACCGTATACTGAAGCTTTCTTT. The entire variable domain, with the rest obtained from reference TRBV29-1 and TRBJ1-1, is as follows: SAVISQKPSRDICQRGTSLTIQCQVDSQVTMMFWYRQQPGQSLTLIATANQGSEATYESGFVIDKFPISRPNLTFSTLTVSNMSPEDSSIYLCSVEPGTPYTEAFFGQGTRLTVV.

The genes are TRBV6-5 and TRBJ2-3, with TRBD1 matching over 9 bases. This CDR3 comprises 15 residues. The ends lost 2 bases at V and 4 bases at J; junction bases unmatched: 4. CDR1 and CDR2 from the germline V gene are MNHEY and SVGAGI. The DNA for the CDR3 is TGTGCCAGCAGTTACCCGGGACAGGGAGCAGATACGCAGTATTTT. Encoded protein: CASSYPGQGADTQYF.

CDR3 coding DNA: TGTGCCATCAGTGAGTCGCGAGGGGGGGCAAATCAGCCCCAGCATTTT. Protein product: CAISESRGGANQPQHF. The V and J genes are TRBV10-3 and TRBJ1-5, with D perhaps matching TRBD1 (6 bases). CDR3 length: 16 amino acids. Germline-derived CDR1 and CDR2 are ENHRY and SYGVKD. The V end was cut by 0 bases, the J end by 4 bases, with 13 bases between.

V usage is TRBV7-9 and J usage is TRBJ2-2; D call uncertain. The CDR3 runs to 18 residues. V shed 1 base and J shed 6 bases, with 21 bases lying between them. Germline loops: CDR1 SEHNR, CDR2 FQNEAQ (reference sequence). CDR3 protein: CASSLEIQVFQSSGELFF. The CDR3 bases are TGTGCCAGCAGCTTAGAAATCCAGGTATTCCAGTCTTCCGGGGAGCTGTTTTTT. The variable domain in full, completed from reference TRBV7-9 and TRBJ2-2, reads DTGVSQNPRHKITKRGQNVTFRCDPISEHNRLYWYRQTLGQGPEFLTYFQNEAQLEKSRLLSDRFSAERPKGSFSTLEIQRTEQGDSAMYLCASSLEIQVFQSSGELFFGEGSRLTVL.

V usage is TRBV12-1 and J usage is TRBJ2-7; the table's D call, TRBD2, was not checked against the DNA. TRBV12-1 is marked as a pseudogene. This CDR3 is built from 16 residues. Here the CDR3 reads CASSPGLAGEPYEQYF. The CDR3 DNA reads TGTGCCAGCAGCCCCGGACTAGCGGGCGAACCCTACGAGCAGTACTTC.

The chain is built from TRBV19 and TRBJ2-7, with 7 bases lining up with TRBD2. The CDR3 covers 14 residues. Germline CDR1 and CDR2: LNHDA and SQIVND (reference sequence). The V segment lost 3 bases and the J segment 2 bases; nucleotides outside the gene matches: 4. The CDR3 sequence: CASSIGGRPYEQYF. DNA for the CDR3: TGTGCCAGTAGTATTGGCGGGAGACCCTACGAGCAGTACTTC.

CDR3 loop: CASSDITRWDWKETQYF. Written as DNA, the CDR3 is TGTGCCAGCAGTGATATCACACGGTGGGACTGGAAAGAGACCCAGTACTTC. The chain combines TRBV6-1 with TRBJ2-5, with a weak D call TRBD2 (6 bases). V shed 3 bases and J shed 3 bases, with 20 bases lying between them. The germline CDR1 and CDR2 sequences are MNHNS and SASEGT. The CDR3 length is 17 residues.

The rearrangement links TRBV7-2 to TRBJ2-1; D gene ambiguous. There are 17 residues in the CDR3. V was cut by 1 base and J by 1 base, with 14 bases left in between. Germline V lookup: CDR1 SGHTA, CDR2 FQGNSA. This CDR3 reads CASSLEGGPYSYNEQFF. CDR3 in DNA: TGTGCCAGCAGCTTAGAAGGCGGCCCCTATTCCTACAATGAGCAGTTCTTC.

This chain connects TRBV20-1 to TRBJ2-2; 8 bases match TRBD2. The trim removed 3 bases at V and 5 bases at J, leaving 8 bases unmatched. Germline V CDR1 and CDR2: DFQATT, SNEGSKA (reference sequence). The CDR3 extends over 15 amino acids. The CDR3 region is CSASLGLAFTGELFF. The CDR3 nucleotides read TGCAGTGCTAGTTTAGGACTAGCCTTTACCGGGGAGCTGTTTTTT.

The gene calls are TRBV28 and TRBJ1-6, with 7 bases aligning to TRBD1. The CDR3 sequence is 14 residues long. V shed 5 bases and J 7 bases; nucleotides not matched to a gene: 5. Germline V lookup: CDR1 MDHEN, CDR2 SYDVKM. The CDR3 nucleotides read TGTGCCAGCAGTATGGACAGGTGGAATTCACCCCTCCACTTT. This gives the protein CASSMDRWNSPLHF.

In DNA form, the CDR3 reads TGTGCCTACTTTTACCACAATGAGCAGTTCTTC. As protein: CAYFYHNEQFF. The chain combines TRBV7-9 with TRBJ2-1; D call uncertain. CDR1 is SEHNR, CDR2 FQNEAQ, per germline (reference sequence). The CDR3 extends over 11 amino acids. The V end lost 11 bases, the J end lost 5 bases, and 10 bases lay between the germline ends. The complete variable domain, with remaining parts taken from reference TRBV7-9 and TRBJ2-1, reads DTGVSQNPRHKITKRGQNVTFRCDPISEHNRLYWYRQTLGQGPEFLTYFQNEAQLEKSRLLSDRFSAERPKGSFSTLEIQRTEQGDSAMYLCAYFYHNEQFFGPGTRLTVL.

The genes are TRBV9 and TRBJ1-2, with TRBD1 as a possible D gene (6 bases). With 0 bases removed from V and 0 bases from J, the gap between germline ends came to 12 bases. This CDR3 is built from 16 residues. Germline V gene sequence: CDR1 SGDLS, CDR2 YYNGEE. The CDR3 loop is CASSVAGEWSNYGYTF. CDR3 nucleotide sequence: TGTGCCAGCAGCGTAGCAGGGGAATGGTCTAACTATGGCTACACCTTC.

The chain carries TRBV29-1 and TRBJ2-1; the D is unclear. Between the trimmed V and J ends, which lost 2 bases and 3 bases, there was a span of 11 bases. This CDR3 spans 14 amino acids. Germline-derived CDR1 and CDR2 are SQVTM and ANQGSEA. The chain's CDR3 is CSVERSRVYNEQFF. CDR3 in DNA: TGCAGCGTTGAACGCTCGCGAGTCTACAATGAGCAGTTCTTC.

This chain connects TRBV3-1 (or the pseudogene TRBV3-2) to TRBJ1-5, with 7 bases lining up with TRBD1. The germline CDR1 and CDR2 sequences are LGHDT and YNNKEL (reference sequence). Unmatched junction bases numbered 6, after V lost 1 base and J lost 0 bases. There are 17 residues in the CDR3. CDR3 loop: CASSQGWGQFSNQPQHF. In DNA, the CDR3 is TGTGCCAGCAGCCAAGGATGGGGACAGTTTAGCAATCAGCCCCAGCATTTT.

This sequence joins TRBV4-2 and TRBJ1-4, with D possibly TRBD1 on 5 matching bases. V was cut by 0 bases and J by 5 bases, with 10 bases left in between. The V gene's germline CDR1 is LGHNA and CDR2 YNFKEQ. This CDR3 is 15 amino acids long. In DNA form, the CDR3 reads TGTGCCAGCAGCCAAGATTACAGGAAGAATGAAAAACTGTTTTTT. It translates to CASSQDYRKNEKLFF.

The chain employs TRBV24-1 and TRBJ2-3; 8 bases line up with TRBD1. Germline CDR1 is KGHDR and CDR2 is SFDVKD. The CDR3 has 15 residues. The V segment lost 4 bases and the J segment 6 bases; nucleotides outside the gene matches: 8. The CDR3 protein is CATSELGRGRDTQYF. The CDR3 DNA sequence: TGTGCCACCAGTGAATTGGGCAGGGGGCGCGATACGCAGTATTTT.

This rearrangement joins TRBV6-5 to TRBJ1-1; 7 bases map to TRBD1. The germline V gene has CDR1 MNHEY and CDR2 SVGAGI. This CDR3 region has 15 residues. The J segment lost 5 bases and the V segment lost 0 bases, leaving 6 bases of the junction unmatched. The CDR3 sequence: CASSYSGTGETEAFF. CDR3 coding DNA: TGTGCCAGCAGTTACTCGGGTACAGGGGAAACTGAAGCTTTCTTT.

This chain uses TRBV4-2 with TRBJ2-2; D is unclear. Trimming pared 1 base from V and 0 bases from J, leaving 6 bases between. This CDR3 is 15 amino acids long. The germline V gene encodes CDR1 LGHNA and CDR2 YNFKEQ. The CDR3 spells CASSQAGANTGELFF. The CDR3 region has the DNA TGTGCCAGCAGCCAAGCCGGTGCGAACACCGGGGAGCTGTTTTTT.

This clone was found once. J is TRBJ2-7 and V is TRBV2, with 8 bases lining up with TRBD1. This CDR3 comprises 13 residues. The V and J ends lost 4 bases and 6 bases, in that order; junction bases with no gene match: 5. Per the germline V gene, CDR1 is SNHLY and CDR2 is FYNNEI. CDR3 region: CASSGQGSGEQYF. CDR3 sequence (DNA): TGTGCCAGCAGTGGACAGGGGTCGGGCGAGCAGTACTTC.

CDR3 coding DNA: TGTGCCAGCAGTCTAGGACAGGGCCGGGGCTACACCTTC. Translating gives CASSLGQGRGYTF. This chain connects TRBV2 to TRBJ1-2, with 8 bases that match TRBD1. The CDR3 runs to 13 residues. V trimming: 5 bases; J trimming: 8 bases; junction bases outside the gene matches: 7. Per germline, CDR1 SNHLY and CDR2 FYNNEI.

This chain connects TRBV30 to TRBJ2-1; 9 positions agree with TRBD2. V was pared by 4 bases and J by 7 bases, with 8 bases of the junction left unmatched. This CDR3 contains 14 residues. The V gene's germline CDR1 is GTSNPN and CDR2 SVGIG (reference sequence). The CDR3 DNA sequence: TGTGCCTGGATCCTAAGCGGGAGGCAGAATGAGCAGTTCTTC. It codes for CAWILSGRQNEQFF.

This CDR3 is CASSPRVSNQPQHF. The CDR3 DNA follows: TGTGCCAGTAGTCCCAGGGTTAGCAATCAGCCCCAGCATTTT. The chain carries TRBV19 and TRBJ1-5, with TRBD1 as a possible D gene (5 bases). In germline, CDR1 is LNHDA, CDR2 SQIVND (reference sequence). The V gene lost 5 bases and the J gene lost 0 bases, with 8 bases spanning the gap. This CDR3 is 14 amino acids long. Using reference TRBV19 and TRBJ1-5 for the parts outside the CDR3, the full variable domain is DGGITQSPKYLFRKEGQNVTLSCEQNLNHDAMYWYRQDPGQGLRLIYYSQIVNDFQKGDIAEGYSVSREKKESFPLTVTSAQKNPTAFYLCASSPRVSNQPQHFGDGTRLSIL.